Following are 23 T cell receptor beta chains from one sample sequenced in a study of blood T cell repertoires in COVID-19. Repertoires were generated with immunoSEQ multiplex PCR, while TCRdb's copy carries only in-frame clones and drops some. The sample lists under 150,000 clones, 85% to 90% occurring once. Sample: peripheral blood. These TCRs come from a woman aged 55 to 70 with COVID-19, enrolled during active disease.

The chain has TRBV19 and TRBJ1-2; 8 positions agree with TRBD1. The V gene's germline CDR1 is LNHDA and CDR2 SQIVND (reference sequence). The V gene end was trimmed by 2 bases and the J gene end by 5 bases; junction bases not matched to a gene: 7. The length of the CDR3 is 15 residues. CDR3 loop: CASSIRFGQGYGYTF. CDR3 coding DNA: TGTGCCAGTAGTATACGCTTCGGACAGGGTTATGGCTACACCTTC.

The chain joins TRBV7-2 to TRBJ2-5; 12 bases map to TRBD1. CDR1 and CDR2 (germline): SGHTA, FQGNSA. The CDR3 covers 16 residues. The V and J ends lost 0 bases and 5 bases, in that order; junction bases with no gene match: 4. CDR3 residues: CASSLAGTGGWETQYF. The CDR3 DNA sequence: TGTGCCAGCAGCTTAGCCGGGACAGGGGGCTGGGAGACCCAGTACTTC.

The chain is built from TRBV6-4 and TRBJ2-3; no clear D gene. The CDR3 has 13 amino acids. Germline V gene lookup returns CDR1 MRHNA and CDR2 SNTAGT. V shed 6 bases and J shed 4 bases, with 11 bases lying between them. The CDR3 loop reads CASSINRADTQYF. CDR3 DNA: TGTGCCAGCAGCATAAACCGCGCAGATACGCAGTATTTT.

V usage is TRBV9 and J usage is TRBJ1-6; 11 positions match TRBD1. Germline lookup yields CDR1 SGDLS and CDR2 YYNGEE. CDR3 length equals 16 residues. With 0 bases clipped from V and 6 bases from J, the junction kept 2 bases outside the gene matches. CDR3 nucleotide sequence: TGTGCCAGCAGCGTAGTGGGGACAGGGGGTAATTCACCCCTCCACTTT. Protein sequence: CASSVVGTGGNSPLHF.

The chain couples TRBV6-5 to TRBJ1-1, with unresolved D. V gave up 7 bases and J gave up 1 base, with 13 bases separating them. Germline V CDR1 and CDR2: MNHEY, SVGAGI. This CDR3 has 14 residues. CDR3 region: CASTLRGRNTEAFF. CDR3 bases: TGTGCCAGCACCCTACGAGGCAGGAACACTGAAGCTTTCTTT.

This sequence joins TRBV10-1 and TRBJ2-3; a weak D match, TRBD2 (6 bases). The germline V and J ends were trimmed by 4 bases and 1 base, with 18 bases remaining between them. Looked up from germline, CDR1 is WNHNN and CDR2 is SYGVQD (reference sequence). This CDR3 spans 17 amino acids. CDR3 coding DNA: TGCGCCAGCAGTGGAGTAGTGGCGGGGACTCGCACAGATACGCAGTATTTT. Amino acid sequence: CASSGVVAGTRTDTQYF.

The chain couples TRBV10-3 to TRBJ1-4; 8 positions agree with TRBD1. Trimming at V came to 4 bases and at J to 5 bases, leaving 3 bases not matched to a gene. Germline V gene sequence: CDR1 ENHRY, CDR2 SYGVKD. CDR3 size: 14 residues. Written as DNA, the CDR3 is TGTGCCATCAGTGGGACAGGGAGGAATGAAAAACTGTTTTTT. Translation gives CAISGTGRNEKLFF.

The V call is TRBV9, the J call TRBJ1-1; a weak D match, TRBD1 (5 bases). The CDR3 loop spans 16 amino acids. V lost 5 bases, J lost 0 bases, and 17 bases lay in between. Per the germline V gene, CDR1 is SGDLS and CDR2 is YYNGEE. CDR3 in DNA: TGTGCCAGCAGTGACCCGAAGGGGTTCATGAACACTGAAGCTTTCTTT. The encoded protein is CASSDPKGFMNTEAFF.

The V call is TRBV10-1, the J call TRBJ2-5; 9 bases fit TRBD1. CDR1 and CDR2 from the germline V gene are WNHNN and SYGVQD (reference sequence). The length of the CDR3 is 19 residues. The ends lost 7 bases at V and 4 bases at J; junction bases unmatched: 22. As DNA, the CDR3 is TGCGCCAGCATCAGAGTTGGGGGGACCGGGACAGGGTTCGGAGAGACCCAGTACTTC. Translating gives CASIRVGGTGTGFGETQYF.

The chain joins TRBV27 to TRBJ1-2; D may be TRBD1 (6 bases). Per germline, CDR1 MNHEY and CDR2 SMNVEV (reference sequence). CDR3 length equals 14 residues. The V gene lost 5 bases and the J gene lost 5 bases, with 15 bases spanning the gap. Written as DNA, the CDR3 is TGTGCCAGCAGTCGCACCCAAGGGGGATATGGCTACACCTTC. This encodes CASSRTQGGYGYTF.

The rearrangement joins TRBV19 to TRBJ1-1; the D gene is possibly TRBD1 (6 bases). V was clipped by 7 bases and J by 3 bases, with 24 bases between them. CDR1 and CDR2 from the germline V gene are LNHDA and SQIVND (reference sequence). CDR3 length equals 17 residues. CDR3 loop: CASINQVVRGFYTEAFF. The CDR3 region has the DNA TGTGCCAGTATCAATCAGGTGGTGAGGGGGTTCTACACTGAAGCTTTCTTT.

This clone came up once. CDR3 protein: CASSLADRGTEAFF. CDR3 bases: TGTGCCAGCAGCTTAGCCGACAGGGGCACTGAAGCTTTCTTT. V is TRBV7-9 and J is TRBJ1-1; 8 nucleotides line up with TRBD1. Germline CDR1 SEHNR, CDR2 FQNEAQ (reference sequence). After removal of 0 bases from V and 4 bases from J, the junction contained 1 base not matched to a gene. The CDR3 loop spans 14 amino acids. Complete variable domain (other parts from reference TRBV7-9 and TRBJ1-1): DTGVSQNPRHKITKRGQNVTFRCDPISEHNRLYWYRQTLGQGPEFLTYFQNEAQLEKSRLLSDRFSAERPKGSFSTLEIQRTEQGDSAMYLCASSLADRGTEAFFGQGTRLTVV.

This chain uses TRBV6-1 with TRBJ1-4; TRBD1 might be the D (5 bases). Looked up from germline, CDR1 is MNHNS and CDR2 is SASEGT. Between the trimmed V and J ends, which lost 1 base and 6 bases, there was a span of 18 bases. This CDR3 is built from 17 residues. CDR3: CASSEGGGTWEHEKLFF. The CDR3 DNA is TGTGCCAGCAGTGAAGGGGGGGGTACGTGGGAGCATGAAAAACTGTTTTTT.

V is TRBV12-3 or TRBV12-4 and J is TRBJ1-2; unclear D gene. Trimming took 7 bases from V and 4 from J, leaving 10 bases between them. The CDR3 runs 12 residues. The CDR3 reads CASNDGLYGYTF. The DNA for the CDR3 is TGTGCCAGCAATGACGGACTCTATGGCTACACCTTC.

The V and J genes are TRBV2 and TRBJ2-2; 11 bases match TRBD2. This CDR3 is built from 16 residues. The germline V gene encodes CDR1 SNHLY and CDR2 FYNNEI. Trimming removed 7 bases from V and 5 bases from J; junction bases left unmatched: 9. The CDR3 region is CASTSLAGGTTGELFF. The CDR3 coding sequence is TGTGCCAGCACCAGCTTAGCGGGGGGGACGACCGGGGAGCTGTTTTTT.

This chain connects TRBV3-1 (or the pseudogene TRBV3-2) to TRBJ2-5; possibly TRBD1 for D (6 bases). Germline CDR1 is LGHDT and CDR2 is YNNKEL (reference sequence). The CDR3 runs to 17 residues. Trimming stripped 4 bases from V and 5 bases from J, with 23 bases between. This chain's CDR3 is CASSPLAQGSVWETQYF. Here the CDR3 DNA reads TGTGCCAGCAGCCCGCTCGCTCAGGGGTCGGTTTGGGAGACCCAGTACTTC.

The gene calls are TRBV7-3 and TRBJ1-1; the D gene is possibly TRBD1 (5 bases). This CDR3 has 13 amino acids. CDR1 and CDR2 from the germline V gene are SGHTA and FQGTGA. Deletions cut 5 bases from V and 4 bases from J, with 11 bases between. As DNA, the CDR3 is TGTGCCAGCAGCGCGACAGTGATCACTGAAGCTTTCTTT. Its translation: CASSATVITEAFF.

V gene TRBV7-9 combines with J gene TRBJ2-7; perhaps TRBD2 as D (6 bases). The germline gives CDR1 SEHNR, CDR2 FQNEAQ (reference sequence). CDR3 size: 15 residues. Trimming left V 5 bases short and J 0 bases short, with 14 bases between. Here the CDR3 reads CASSRPPGLSYEQYF. CDR3 nucleotide sequence: TGTGCCAGCAGCCGCCCCCCGGGACTCTCCTACGAGCAGTACTTC.

This clone was found once. This chain joins TRBV4-3 and TRBJ1-2, with unresolved D. This CDR3 is built from 16 residues. The V gene lost 0 bases and the J gene lost 1 base, with 12 bases spanning the gap. From germline, CDR1 is LGHNA and CDR2 YSLEER. CDR3 DNA: TGCGCCAGCAGCCAAGATCCTCAGGTGAATAACTATGGCTACACCTTC. This translates into CASSQDPQVNNYGYTF.

This chain uses TRBV19 with TRBJ2-2; D not resolved. V lost 5 bases to trimming and J lost 6 bases, with 13 bases between them. The CDR3 has 14 residues. CDR1 LNHDA and CDR2 SQIVND come from the germline V gene (reference sequence). The CDR3 DNA is TGTGCCAGTAGTCTAAAACCCCTTGCCGGGGAGCTGTTTTTT. Residues: CASSLKPLAGELFF.

This rearrangement joins TRBV5-8 to TRBJ2-5; possible D gene TRBD1, 6 bases. Germline values: CDR1 SGHTS, CDR2 YDEGEE. Trimming removed 0 bases from V and 7 bases from J, with 13 bases in between. The CDR3 has 14 residues. In nucleotides, the CDR3 is TGTGCCAGCAGCTTGGGACAGGCTACGGGGACCCAGTACTTC. Amino acids: CASSLGQATGTQYF.

The chain links TRBV6-5 to TRBJ1-5; D is perhaps TRBD1 (6 bases). This CDR3 has 15 residues. Germline V gene data show CDR1 as MNHEY and CDR2 as SVGAGI. Trimming removed 5 bases at V and 6 bases at J, with 17 bases between. The CDR3 region has the DNA TGTGCCAGCAGTACAAACAGGGTTGGACGTCAGCCCCAGCATTTT. As protein: CASSTNRVGRQPQHF.

This clone has only a few counts. The gene calls are TRBV18 and TRBJ1-2; unclear D gene. Germline V gene lookup returns CDR1 KGHSH and CDR2 LQKENI. CDR3 length: 12 amino acids. V lost 2 bases and J 5 bases, leaving 6 bases between the germline ends. The CDR3 DNA reads as TGTGCCAGCTCACCAAATACTTATGGCTACACCTTC. Protein sequence: CASSPNTYGYTF.